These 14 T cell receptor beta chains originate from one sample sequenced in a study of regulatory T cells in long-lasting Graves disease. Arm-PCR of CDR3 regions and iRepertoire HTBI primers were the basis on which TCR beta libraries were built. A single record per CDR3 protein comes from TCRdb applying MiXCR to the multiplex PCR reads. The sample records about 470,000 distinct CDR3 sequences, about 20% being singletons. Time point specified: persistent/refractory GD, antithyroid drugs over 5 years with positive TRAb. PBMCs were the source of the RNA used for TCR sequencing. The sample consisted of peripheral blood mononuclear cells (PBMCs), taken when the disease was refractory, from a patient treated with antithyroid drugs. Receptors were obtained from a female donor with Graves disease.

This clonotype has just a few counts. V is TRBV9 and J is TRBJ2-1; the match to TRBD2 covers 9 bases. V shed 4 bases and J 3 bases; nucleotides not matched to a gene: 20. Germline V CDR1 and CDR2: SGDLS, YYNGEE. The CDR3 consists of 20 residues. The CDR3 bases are TGTGCCAGCAGCCCTAAAAGCCCCCGGACGCTAGCGGGATACTACAATGAGCAGTTCTTC. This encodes CASSPKSPRTLAGYYNEQFF. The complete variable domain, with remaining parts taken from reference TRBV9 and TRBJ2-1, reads DSGVTQTPKHLITATGQRVTLRCSPRSGDLSVYWYQQSLDQGLQFLIQYYNGEERAKGNILERFSAQQFPDLHSELNLSSLELGDSALYFCASSPKSPRTLAGYYNEQFFGPGTRLTVL.

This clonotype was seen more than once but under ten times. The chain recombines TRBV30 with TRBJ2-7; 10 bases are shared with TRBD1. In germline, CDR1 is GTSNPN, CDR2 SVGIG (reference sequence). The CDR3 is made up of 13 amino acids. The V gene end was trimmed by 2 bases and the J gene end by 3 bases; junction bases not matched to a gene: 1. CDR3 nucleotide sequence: TGTGCCTGGAGTCGGGACAGGGGCTACGAGCAGTACTTC. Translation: CAWSRDRGYEQYF.

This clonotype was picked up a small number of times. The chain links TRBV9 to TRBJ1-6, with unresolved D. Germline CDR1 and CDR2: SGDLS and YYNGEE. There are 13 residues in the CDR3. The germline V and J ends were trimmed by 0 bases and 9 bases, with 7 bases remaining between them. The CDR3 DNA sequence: TGTGCCAGCAGCGTAGGGGCATCTTCACCCCTCCACTTT. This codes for CASSVGASSPLHF.

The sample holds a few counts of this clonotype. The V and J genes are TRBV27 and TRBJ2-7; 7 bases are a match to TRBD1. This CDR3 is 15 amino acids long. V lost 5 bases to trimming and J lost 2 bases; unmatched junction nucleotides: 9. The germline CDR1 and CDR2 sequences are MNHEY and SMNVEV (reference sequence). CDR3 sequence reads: CASSLGQEPAYEQYF. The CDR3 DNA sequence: TGTGCCAGCAGTCTCGGACAGGAGCCAGCCTACGAGCAGTACTTC.

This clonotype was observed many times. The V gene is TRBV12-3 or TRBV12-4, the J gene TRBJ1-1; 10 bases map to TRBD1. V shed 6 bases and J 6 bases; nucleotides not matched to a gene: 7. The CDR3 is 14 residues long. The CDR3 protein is CASSLPTGGSEAFF. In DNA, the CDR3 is TGTGCCAGCAGCCTACCGACAGGGGGCTCTGAAGCTTTCTTT.

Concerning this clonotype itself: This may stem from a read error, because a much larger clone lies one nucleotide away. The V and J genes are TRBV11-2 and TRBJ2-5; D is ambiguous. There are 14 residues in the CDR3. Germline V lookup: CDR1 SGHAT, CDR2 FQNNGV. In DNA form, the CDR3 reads TGTGCCAGCAGCTTAGGCTGGGTGCAAGAGACCCAGTGCTTC. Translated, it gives CASSLGWVQETQCF. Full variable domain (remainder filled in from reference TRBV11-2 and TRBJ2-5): EAGVAQSPRYKIIEKRQSVAFWCNPISGHATLYWYQQILGQGPKLLIQFQNNGVVDDSQLPKDRFSAERLKGVDSTLKIQPAKLEDSAVYLCASSLGWVQETQCFGPGTRLLVL.

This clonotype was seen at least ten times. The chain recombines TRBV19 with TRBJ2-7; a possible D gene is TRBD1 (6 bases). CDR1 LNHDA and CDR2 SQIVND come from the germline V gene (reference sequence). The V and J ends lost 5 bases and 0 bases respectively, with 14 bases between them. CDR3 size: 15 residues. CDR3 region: CASSPPDSSSYEQYF. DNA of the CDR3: TGTGCCAGTAGTCCGCCGGACAGTAGCTCCTACGAGCAGTACTTC.

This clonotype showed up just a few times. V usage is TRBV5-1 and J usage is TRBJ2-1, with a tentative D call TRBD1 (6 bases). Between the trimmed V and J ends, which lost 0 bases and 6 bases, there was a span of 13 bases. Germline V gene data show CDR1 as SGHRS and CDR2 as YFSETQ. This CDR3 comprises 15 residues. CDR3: CASSLGGQPLNEQFF. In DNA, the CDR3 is TGCGCCAGCAGCTTGGGAGGACAGCCCCTCAATGAGCAGTTCTTC.

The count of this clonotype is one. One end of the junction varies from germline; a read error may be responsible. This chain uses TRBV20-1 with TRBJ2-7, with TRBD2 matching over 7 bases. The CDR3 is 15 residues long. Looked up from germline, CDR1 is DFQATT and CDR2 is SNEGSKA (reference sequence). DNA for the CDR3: TGCAGTGCTATTTCCCTAGCGGATAACTCCTACGGGCAGTACTTC. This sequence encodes CSAISLADNSYGQYF.

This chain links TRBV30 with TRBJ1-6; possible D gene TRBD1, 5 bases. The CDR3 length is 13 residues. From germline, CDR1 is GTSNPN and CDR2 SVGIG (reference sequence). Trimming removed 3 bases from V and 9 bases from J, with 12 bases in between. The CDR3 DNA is TGTGCCTGGAGGGGTAGGGGCAGTTCACCCCTCCACTTT. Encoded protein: CAWRGRGSSPLHF. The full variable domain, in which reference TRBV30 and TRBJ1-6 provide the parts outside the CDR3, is SQTIHQWPATLVQPVGSPLSLECTVEGTSNPNLYWYRQAAGRGLQLLFYSVGIGQISSEVPQNLSASRPQDRQFILSSKKLLLSDSGFYLCAWRGRGSSPLHFGNGTRLTVT.

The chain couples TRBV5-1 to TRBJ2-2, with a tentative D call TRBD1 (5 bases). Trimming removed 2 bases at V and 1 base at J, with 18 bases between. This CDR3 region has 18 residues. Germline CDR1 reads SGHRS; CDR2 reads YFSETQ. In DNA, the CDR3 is TGCGCCAGCAGCTTTGGGCTGTGGGCAGGGATGAACACCGGGGAGCTGTTTTTT. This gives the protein CASSFGLWAGMNTGELFF.

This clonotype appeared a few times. Here the CDR3 reads CASSYGSTGELFF. CDR3 DNA: TGTGCCAGCAGTTACGGTAGCACCGGGGAGCTGTTTTTT. The chain is built from TRBV6-2 or TRBV6-3 and TRBJ2-2; D remains ambiguous. The CDR3 spans 13 residues. Deletions cut 2 bases from V and 4 bases from J, with 5 bases between. CDR1 is MNHEY and CDR2 is SVGEGT in the germline V gene.

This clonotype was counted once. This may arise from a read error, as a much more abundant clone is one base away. In DNA form, the CDR3 reads TGTGCCAGCAGTGACCGGGACACGGCTAACGGAGGCACCATATATTTT. Its translation: CASSDRDTANGGTIYF. The genes are TRBV6-2 or TRBV6-3 and TRBJ1-3, with D perhaps matching TRBD1 (6 bases). The CDR3 sequence is 16 residues long. CDR1 is MNHEY and CDR2 is SVGEGT in the germline V gene. The V gene lost 5 bases and the J gene lost 9 bases, with 23 bases spanning the gap.

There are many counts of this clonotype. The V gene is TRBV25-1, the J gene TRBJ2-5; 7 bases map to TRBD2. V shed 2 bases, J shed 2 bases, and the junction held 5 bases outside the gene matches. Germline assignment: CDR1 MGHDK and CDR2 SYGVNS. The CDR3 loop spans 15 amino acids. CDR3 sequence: CASSERGRVQETQYF. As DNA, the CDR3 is TGTGCCAGCAGTGAACGAGGGAGGGTACAAGAGACCCAGTACTTC.